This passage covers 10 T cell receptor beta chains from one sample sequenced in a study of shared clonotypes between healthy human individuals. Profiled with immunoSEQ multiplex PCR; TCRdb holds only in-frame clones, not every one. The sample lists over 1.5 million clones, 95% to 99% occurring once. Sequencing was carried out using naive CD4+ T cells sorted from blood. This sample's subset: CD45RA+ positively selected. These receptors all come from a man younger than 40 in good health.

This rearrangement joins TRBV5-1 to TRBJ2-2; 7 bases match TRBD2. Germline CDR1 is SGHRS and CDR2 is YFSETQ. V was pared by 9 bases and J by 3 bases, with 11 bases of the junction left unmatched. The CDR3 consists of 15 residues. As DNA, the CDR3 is TGCGCCACCGAGAAGGGCGGGGGATACACCGGGGAGCTGTTTTTT. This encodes CATEKGGGYTGELFF.

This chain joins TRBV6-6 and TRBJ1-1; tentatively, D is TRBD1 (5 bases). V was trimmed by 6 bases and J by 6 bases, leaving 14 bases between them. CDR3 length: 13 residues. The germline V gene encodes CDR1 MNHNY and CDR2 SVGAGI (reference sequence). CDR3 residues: CASSLGPLAEAFF. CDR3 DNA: TGTGCCAGCAGCCTGGGGCCACTCGCTGAAGCTTTCTTT.

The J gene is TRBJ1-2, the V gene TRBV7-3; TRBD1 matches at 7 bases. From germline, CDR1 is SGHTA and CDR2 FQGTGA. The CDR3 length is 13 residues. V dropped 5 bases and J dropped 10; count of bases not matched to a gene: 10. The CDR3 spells CASSAKTGPPYTF. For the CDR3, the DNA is TGTGCCAGCAGCGCGAAGACAGGGCCTCCCTACACCTTC.

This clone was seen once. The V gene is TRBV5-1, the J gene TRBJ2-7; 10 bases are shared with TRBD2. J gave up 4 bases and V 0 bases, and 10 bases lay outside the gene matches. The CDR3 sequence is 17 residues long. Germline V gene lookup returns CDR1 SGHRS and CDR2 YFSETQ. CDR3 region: CASSLVAGGRGGYEQYF. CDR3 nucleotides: TGCGCCAGCAGCTTGGTAGCGGGAGGCCGAGGGGGGTACGAGCAGTACTTC.

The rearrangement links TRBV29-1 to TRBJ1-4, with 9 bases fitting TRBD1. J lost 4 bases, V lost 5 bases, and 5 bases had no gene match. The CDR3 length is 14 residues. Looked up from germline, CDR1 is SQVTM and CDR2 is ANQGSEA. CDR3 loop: CSVRGTGNNEKLFF. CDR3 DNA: TGCAGCGTTCGGGGGACAGGGAATAATGAAAAACTGTTTTTT.

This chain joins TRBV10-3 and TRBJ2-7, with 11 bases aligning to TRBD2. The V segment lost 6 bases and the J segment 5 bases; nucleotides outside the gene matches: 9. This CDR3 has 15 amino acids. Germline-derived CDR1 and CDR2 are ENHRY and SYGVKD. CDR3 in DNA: TGTGCCATCAGCGGAACTAGCGGGAGAATACACGAGCAGTACTTC. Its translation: CAISGTSGRIHEQYF.

This CDR3 is CASSRSTRDRGTFNQPQHF. CDR3 sequence (DNA): TGTGCCAGCAGCAGATCTACCCGGGACAGGGGGACATTCAATCAGCCCCAGCATTTT. The chain combines TRBV21-1 with TRBJ1-5; TRBD1 was called by the table and not checked on the DNA. TRBV21-1 is a recognized pseudogene. CDR3 length: 19 residues.

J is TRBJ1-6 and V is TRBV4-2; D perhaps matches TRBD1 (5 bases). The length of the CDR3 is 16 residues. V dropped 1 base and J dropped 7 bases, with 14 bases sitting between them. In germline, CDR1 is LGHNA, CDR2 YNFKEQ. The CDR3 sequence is CASSQGTPRRNSPLHF. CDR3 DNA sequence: TGTGCCAGCAGCCAAGGGACACCTCGGAGGAATTCACCCCTCCACTTT.

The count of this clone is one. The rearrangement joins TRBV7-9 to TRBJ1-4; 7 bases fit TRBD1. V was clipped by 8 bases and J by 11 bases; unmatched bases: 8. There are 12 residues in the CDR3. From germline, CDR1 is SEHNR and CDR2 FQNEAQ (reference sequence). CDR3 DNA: TGTGCCAGCGGGACAGAACCTGAGAAACTGTTTTTT. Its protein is CASGTEPEKLFF. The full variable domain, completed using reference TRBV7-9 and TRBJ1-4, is DTGVSQNPRHKITKRGQNVTFRCDPISEHNRLYWYRQTLGQGPEFLTYFQNEAQLEKSRLLSDRFSAERPKGSFSTLEIQRTEQGDSAMYLCASGTEPEKLFFGSGTQLSVL.

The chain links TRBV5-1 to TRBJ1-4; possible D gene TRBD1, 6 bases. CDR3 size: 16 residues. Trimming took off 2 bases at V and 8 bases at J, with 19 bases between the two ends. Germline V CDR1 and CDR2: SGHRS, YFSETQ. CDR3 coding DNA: TGCGCCAGCAGCTTTGACCCTGTAGGGGGAGGAGAAAAACTGTTTTTT. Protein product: CASSFDPVGGGEKLFF. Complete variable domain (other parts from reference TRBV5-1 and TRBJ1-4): KAGVTQTPRYLIKTRGQQVTLSCSPISGHRSVSWYQQTPGQGLQFLFEYFSETQRNKGNFPGRFSGRQFSNSRSEMNVSTLELGDSALYLCASSFDPVGGGEKLFFGSGTQLSVL.